This T cell receptor (beta chain) was retrieved from a study of CXCR3-negative and CXCR3-positive naive CD8 T cells. Findings of the study overall: Memory cells diverged, while naive CXCR3-positive and CXCR3-negative cells had similar TRBV-TRBJ usage. CXCR3-positive naive cells had more hydrophobic TRB CDR3s than CXCR3-negative naive cells.

The TRB libraries of cDNA were built by UMI-labeled 5' RACE. From the 5' RACE reads, TCRdb lists one entry per CDR3 protein and no DNA. The record lists around 140,000 distinct CDR3 sequences, of which the ten most abundant hold approximately 0.29%. About this clonotype: Its antigen is still unknown.

Germline-derived CDR1 and CDR2 are LGHNA and YNFKEQ. The CDR3 consists of 15 residues. The specimen sequenced was naive CXCR3- CD8+ T cells from blood. The subset here: CD45RO-CCR7+CD27+CD95- naive CD8+ T cells lacking CXCR3 (TNR3-). This chain joins TRBV4-2 and TRBJ2-7; TCRdb outputs TRBD1, but without DNA this stays unchecked. The TCR was taken from a human donor in good health. Some clones in this sample may be carry-over from other donors' samples. The CDR3 protein is CASSQLGTDPYEQYF.